The text below deals with one TCR beta chain. Trimming took 5 bases from V and 8 from J, leaving 13 bases between them. CDR3 size: 13 residues. The germline V gene encodes CDR1 SNHLY and CDR2 FYNNEI. This sample is part of a study of blood T cell repertoires in COVID-19. Study-level background: T cells, B-cell-depleted T cells, or PBMCs provided the cDNA or gDNA that served as material.

Sequencing was performed with immunoSEQ multiplex PCR; in TCRdb, only in-frame clones are kept and a portion is missing. The table lists about 230,000 clones, 75% to 85% of them singletons. The sample taken for sequencing was peripheral blood. The receptor comes from a man aged 40-50 years who had recovered from COVID-19. This chain joins TRBV2 and TRBJ2-1; D unclear. The CDR3: CASSRIGFDEQFF. For the CDR3, the DNA is TGTGCCAGCAGTCGAATCGGTTTTGATGAGCAGTTCTTC.